This passage covers 18 T cell receptor beta chains from one sample sequenced in a study of blood T cell repertoires in COVID-19. TCRdb's copy holds only in-frame clones and misses some; the assay was immunoSEQ multiplex PCR. The repertoire holds about 270,000 clones, 85% to 90% seen once, with 4.1% in the top ten. Material for sequencing was PBMCs or T cells enriched from blood (not recorded which). These receptors all come from a woman younger than 45 with acute COVID-19.

The chain joins TRBV12-3 or TRBV12-4 to TRBJ2-5, with 10 positions matching TRBD2. The V and J ends lost 8 bases and 5 bases, in that order; junction bases with no gene match: 5. CDR3 length: 13 amino acids. CDR3 sequence reads: CASQREGLETQYF. The CDR3 DNA is TGTGCCAGCCAGCGGGAGGGGTTGGAGACCCAGTACTTC.

V is TRBV6-2 or TRBV6-3 and J is TRBJ1-4; 9 bases line up with TRBD1. This CDR3 is 14 amino acids long. Germline V CDR1 and CDR2: MNHEY, SVGEGT. V lost 6 bases to trimming and J lost 6 bases; unmatched junction nucleotides: 5. CDR3 sequence (DNA): TGTGCCAGCAGCTCGGGACAGGGCCATGAAAAACTGTTTTTT. Translated: CASSSGQGHEKLFF.

The chain combines TRBV4-2 with TRBJ2-7; D not resolved. With 1 base removed from V and 3 bases from J, the gap between germline ends came to 4 bases. Germline lookup yields CDR1 LGHNA and CDR2 YNFKEQ. This CDR3 contains 12 residues. CDR3 loop: CASSQGGYEQYF. The DNA of the CDR3 is TGTGCCAGCAGCCAAGGAGGCTACGAGCAGTACTTC.

The CDR3 DNA follows: TGTGCCAGCAGTTACTCTTTACCGGTGAACACTGAAGCTTTCTTT. Its protein product is CASSYSLPVNTEAFF. The chain combines TRBV6-5 with TRBJ1-1; D is ambiguous. V lost 0 bases and J lost 0, with 8 bases in between. Germline assignment: CDR1 MNHEY and CDR2 SVGAGI. CDR3 length equals 15 residues.

CDR3: CASSKGLQNTEAFF. For the CDR3, the DNA is TGTGCCAGCAGCAAGGGGCTACAGAACACTGAAGCTTTCTTT. The J gene is TRBJ1-1, the V gene TRBV3-1 (or the pseudogene TRBV3-2), with D possibly TRBD1 on 5 matching bases. Germline CDR1 reads LGHDT; CDR2 reads YNNKEL (reference sequence). Deletions cut 5 bases from V and 1 base from J, with 11 bases between. There are 14 residues in the CDR3.

This sequence joins TRBV4-1 and TRBJ1-3; maybe TRBD1 (5 bases). V shed 6 bases and J shed 0 bases, with 9 bases lying between them. The CDR3 loop spans 14 amino acids. Germline lookup yields CDR1 MGHRA and CDR2 YSYEKL. CDR3 sequence: CASRYRGSGNTIYF. DNA of the CDR3: TGCGCCAGCAGGTATAGGGGCTCTGGAAACACCATATATTTT.

The chain couples TRBV13 to TRBJ2-2; 7 nucleotides match TRBD2. The CDR3 has 17 residues. J was trimmed by 0 bases and V by 0 bases; bases with no gene match: 4. Germline-derived CDR1 and CDR2 are PRHDT and FYEKMQ (reference sequence). The CDR3 bases are TGTGCCAGCAGCTTAGGCGGACTAGACGCGAACACCGGGGAGCTGTTTTTT. It codes for CASSLGGLDANTGELFF.

The V and J genes are TRBV10-2 and TRBJ2-1, with 11 bases aligning to TRBD2. This CDR3 spans 15 amino acids. V dropped 5 bases and J dropped 7; count of bases not matched to a gene: 7. The germline V gene has CDR1 WSHSY and CDR2 SAAADI. CDR3 residues: CASSPLAGALNEQFF. The CDR3 nucleotides are TGCGCCAGCAGTCCACTAGCGGGAGCGTTAAATGAGCAGTTCTTC.

The chain carries TRBV25-1 and TRBJ1-5, with 11 bases matching TRBD1. Germline V lookup: CDR1 MGHDK, CDR2 SYGVNS. The length of the CDR3 is 15 residues. The trim removed 6 bases at V and 5 bases at J, leaving 6 bases unmatched. The CDR3: CASSRRTGGYQPQHF. CDR3 coding DNA: TGTGCCAGCAGCCGAAGGACAGGGGGCTATCAGCCCCAGCATTTT.

The V call is TRBV3-1 (or the pseudogene TRBV3-2), the J call TRBJ1-1, with D possibly TRBD1 on 6 matching bases. The CDR3 covers 15 residues. Deletions cut 4 bases from V and 0 bases from J, with 12 bases between. Germline V lookup: CDR1 LGHDT, CDR2 YNNKEL (reference sequence). CDR3 amino acids: CASSPRDILNTEAFF. The CDR3 DNA follows: TGTGCCAGCAGCCCCCGGGACATTCTGAACACTGAAGCTTTCTTT.

The chain employs TRBV4-1 and TRBJ2-2; TRBD1 matches at 10 bases. The length of the CDR3 is 16 residues. Germline lookup yields CDR1 MGHRA and CDR2 YSYEKL. V was pared by 4 bases and J by 3 bases, with 5 bases of the junction left unmatched. CDR3 loop: CASSLPGQGDTGELFF. Written as DNA, the CDR3 is TGCGCCAGCAGCCTCCCCGGACAGGGGGACACCGGGGAGCTGTTTTTT.

The chain links TRBV10-1 to TRBJ2-7; possibly TRBD2 for D (5 bases). Trimming pared 6 bases from V and 5 bases from J, leaving 11 bases between. The CDR3 extends over 12 amino acids. Germline CDR1 and CDR2: WNHNN and SYGVQD (reference sequence). Here the CDR3 DNA reads TGCGCCAGCAGGGCTAGCATCCACGAGCAGTACTTC. Translation: CASRASIHEQYF.

The DNA of the CDR3 is TGTGCCAGTAGTATTCTAGCGGGAGGGCCGATTTATAATGAGCAGTTCTTC. This encodes CASSILAGGPIYNEQFF. V gene TRBV19 combines with J gene TRBJ2-1; 12 bases line up with TRBD2. Germline V gene data show CDR1 as LNHDA and CDR2 as SQIVND (reference sequence). V trimming: 3 bases; J trimming: 7 bases; junction bases outside the gene matches: 10. The CDR3 contains 17 residues. Based on the CDR3 plus reference TRBV19 and TRBJ2-1, the full variable domain is DGGITQSPKYLFRKEGQNVTLSCEQNLNHDAMYWYRQDPGQGLRLIYYSQIVNDFQKGDIAEGYSVSREKKESFPLTVTSAQKNPTAFYLCASSILAGGPIYNEQFFGPGTRLTVL.

The rearrangement joins TRBV4-3 to TRBJ1-6; 9 positions match TRBD1. The CDR3 loop spans 16 amino acids. Per the germline V gene, CDR1 is LGHNA and CDR2 is YSLEER. The V and J ends lost 0 bases and 9 bases, in that order; junction bases with no gene match: 6. CDR3 sequence reads: CASSQDPGTGSSPLHF. In nucleotides, the CDR3 is TGCGCCAGCAGCCAAGATCCCGGGACAGGGAGTTCACCCCTCCACTTT.

V usage is TRBV7-9 and J usage is TRBJ2-7; 10 nucleotides agree with TRBD1. This CDR3 has 15 amino acids. V was clipped by 1 base and J by 1 base; unmatched bases: 1. In germline, CDR1 is SEHNR, CDR2 FQNEAQ (reference sequence). The CDR3 DNA is TGTGCCAGCAGCTTAGAGGGACAGGGGTCCTACGAGCAGTACTTC. This translates into CASSLEGQGSYEQYF.

The rearrangement links TRBV7-2 to TRBJ1-5; tentatively, D is TRBD1 (5 bases). The CDR3 spans 16 residues. From germline, CDR1 is SGHTA and CDR2 FQGNSA. V lost 4 bases and J lost 1, with 14 bases in between. The CDR3 nucleotides read TGTGCCAGCAGCTCCCATGGGGGGGGAAGCAATCAGCCCCAGCATTTT. This codes for CASSSHGGGSNQPQHF.

J is TRBJ1-1 and V is TRBV25-1, with D unclear. This CDR3 has 12 residues. V was cut by 5 bases and J by 1 base, with 5 bases left in between. Germline V gene lookup returns CDR1 MGHDK and CDR2 SYGVNS. In DNA form, the CDR3 reads TGTGCCAGCAGTTTGCGGAACACTGAAGCTTTCTTT. Amino acid sequence: CASSLRNTEAFF.

The genes are TRBV10-3 and TRBJ1-4; 12 nucleotides match TRBD1. V lost 2 bases, J lost 6 bases, and 4 bases stayed unmatched. The V gene's germline CDR1 is ENHRY and CDR2 SYGVKD. The CDR3 runs 16 residues. CDR3 loop: CAISEGTGGAHEKLFF. CDR3 coding DNA: TGTGCCATCAGTGAGGGGACAGGGGGCGCGCATGAAAAACTGTTTTTT.